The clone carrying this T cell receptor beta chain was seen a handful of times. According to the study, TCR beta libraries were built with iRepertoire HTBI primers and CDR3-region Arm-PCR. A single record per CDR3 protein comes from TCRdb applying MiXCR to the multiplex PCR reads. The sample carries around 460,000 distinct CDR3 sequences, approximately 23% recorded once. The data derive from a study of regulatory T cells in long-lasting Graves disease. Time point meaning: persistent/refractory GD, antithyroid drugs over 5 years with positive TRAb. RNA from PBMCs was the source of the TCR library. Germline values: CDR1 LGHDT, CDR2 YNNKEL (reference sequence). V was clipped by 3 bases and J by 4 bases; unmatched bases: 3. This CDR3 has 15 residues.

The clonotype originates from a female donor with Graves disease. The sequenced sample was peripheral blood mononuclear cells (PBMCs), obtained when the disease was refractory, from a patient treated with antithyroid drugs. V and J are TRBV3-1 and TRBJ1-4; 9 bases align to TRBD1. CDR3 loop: CASSQLDRGNEKLFF. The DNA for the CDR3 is TGTGCCAGCAGCCAGTTGGACAGGGGTAATGAAAAACTGTTTTTT.